This T cell receptor beta chain was recorded in a study of identical twins. Study-wide results and limits: While abundant cord blood beta clonotypes carried fewer insertions, memory repertoires showed no such pattern.

TCRdb recomputed calls from the 5' RACE reads with MiXCR, one row per CDR3 protein. Among approximately 500,000 distinct CDR3 sequences listed, about 24% were seen once. V dropped 6 bases and J dropped 6 bases, with 12 bases sitting between them. This CDR3 spans 13 amino acids. Worth noting for this clonotype: Its target is not known.

These sequences were also reported in another study, on T cells expressing NK-cell markers. That investigation notes: The TCR beta repertoires were obtained from sorted CD3+CD56+NKG2C+, CD3+CD56+NKG2C- and CD3+CD56-NKG2C+ T cells. Seven donors tested HCMV-seropositive and one tested seronegative among the eight sequenced. Each of six donors carried dominant NKG2C+ clonotypes accounting for about 1.0-7.0% of CD8+ T cells.

V is TRBV12-3 or TRBV12-4 and J is TRBJ2-1; D is undetermined. Sample: CD4+ T cells sorted from blood. The sequence came from a woman under 30 in good health. For the CDR3, the DNA is TGTGCCAGCAGAACGGGCCATCTCAATGAGCAGTTCTTC. Translating it yields CASRTGHLNEQFF.